This T cell receptor beta chain is drawn from a study of regulatory T cells in long-lasting Graves disease. Whole-study results and caveats: Accuracy may have been reduced by the small sample size. Persistent Graves' cases showed lower TCR diversity than newly diagnosed cases.

Libraries of TCR beta came from iRepertoire HTBI primers plus Arm-PCR of CDR3 regions. TCRdb fed the multiplex PCR reads into MiXCR, producing one record per CDR3 protein. The top ten hold less than 9% of the sample, which has about 470,000 distinct CDR3 sequences, around 20% seen once. Time point noted: persistent/refractory GD, antithyroid drugs over 5 years with positive TRAb. Researchers made the TCR library from RNA that was extracted from PBMCs. The germline V gene has CDR1 LGHDT and CDR2 YNNKEL (reference sequence). V trimming: 4 bases; J trimming: 7 bases; junction bases outside the gene matches: 6. This CDR3 has 13 residues. This clonotype was detected ten times or more. Its antigen is currently unknown.

The V gene is TRBV3-1, the J gene TRBJ2-7, with 8 bases fitting TRBD1. The specimen was peripheral blood mononuclear cells (PBMCs), collected when the disease was refractory, from a patient treated with antithyroid drugs. The sequence was collected from a female donor with Graves disease. In DNA, the CDR3 is TGTGCCAGCAGCCGTGGACAGGGCGGGGAGCAGTACTTC. Translation: CASSRGQGGEQYF.